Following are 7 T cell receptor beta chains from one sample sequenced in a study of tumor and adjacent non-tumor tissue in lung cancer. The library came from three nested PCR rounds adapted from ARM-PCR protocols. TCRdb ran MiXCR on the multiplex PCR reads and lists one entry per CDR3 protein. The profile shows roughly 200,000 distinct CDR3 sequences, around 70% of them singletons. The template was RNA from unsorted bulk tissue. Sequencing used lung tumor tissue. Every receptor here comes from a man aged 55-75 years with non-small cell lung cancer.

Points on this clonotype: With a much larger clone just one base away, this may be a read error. As DNA, the CDR3 is TGTGCCAGCAGTTACTCGGGAGGAAATAGCCACGAGCAGTACTTC. This translates into CASSYSGGNSHEQYF. This rearrangement joins TRBV6-2 or TRBV6-3 to TRBJ2-7; D perhaps matches TRBD2 (6 bases). CDR3 length: 15 residues. The V gene lost 0 bases and the J gene lost 5 bases, with 14 bases spanning the gap. Germline V gene sequence: CDR1 MNHEY, CDR2 SVGEGT.

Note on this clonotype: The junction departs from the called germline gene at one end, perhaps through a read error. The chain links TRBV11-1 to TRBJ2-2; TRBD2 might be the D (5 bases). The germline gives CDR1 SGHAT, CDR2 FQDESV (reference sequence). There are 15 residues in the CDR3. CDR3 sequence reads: CASSQPAGGTGELLF. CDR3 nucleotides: TGTGCCAGCAGCCAACCAGCTGGTGGCACCGGGGAGCTGCTTTTT. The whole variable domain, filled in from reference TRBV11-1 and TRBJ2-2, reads EAEVAQSPRYKITEKSQAVAFWCDPISGHATLYWYRQILGQGPELLVQFQDESVVDDSQLPKDRFSAERLKGVDSTLKIQPAELGDSAMYLCASSQPAGGTGELLFGEGSRLTVL.

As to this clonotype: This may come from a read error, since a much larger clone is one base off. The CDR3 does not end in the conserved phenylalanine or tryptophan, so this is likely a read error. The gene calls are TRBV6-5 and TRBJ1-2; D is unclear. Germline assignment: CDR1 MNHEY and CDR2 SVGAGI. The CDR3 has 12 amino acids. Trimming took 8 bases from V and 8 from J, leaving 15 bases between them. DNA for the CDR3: TGTGCCAGCTACAAGGCCCGCAAGGGCTACACCATC. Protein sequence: CASYKARKGYTI.

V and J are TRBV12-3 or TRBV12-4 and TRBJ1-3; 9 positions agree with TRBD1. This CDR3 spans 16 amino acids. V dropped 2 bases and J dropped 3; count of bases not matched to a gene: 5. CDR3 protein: CASSLTGGIYGNTIYF. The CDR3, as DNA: TGTGCCAGCAGTTTAACAGGGGGCATTTATGGAAACACCATATATTTT.

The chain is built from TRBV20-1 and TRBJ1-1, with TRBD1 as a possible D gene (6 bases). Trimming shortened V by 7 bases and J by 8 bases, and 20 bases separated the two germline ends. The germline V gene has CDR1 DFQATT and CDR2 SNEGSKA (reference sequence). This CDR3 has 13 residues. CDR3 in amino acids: CSGLEQGFREAFF. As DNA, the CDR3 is TGCAGTGGGCTGGAACAGGGTTTTCGAGAAGCTTTCTTT.

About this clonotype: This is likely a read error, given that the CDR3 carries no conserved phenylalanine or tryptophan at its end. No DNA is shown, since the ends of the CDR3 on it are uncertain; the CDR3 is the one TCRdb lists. The CDR3 sequence is CSAGTSHEHFL. The chain combines TRBV20-1 with TRBJ2-1; TRBD2 is the table's D call and was not checked against the DNA. In germline, CDR1 is DFQATT, CDR2 SNEGSKA (reference sequence). Termini included, the CDR3 measures 11 amino acids.

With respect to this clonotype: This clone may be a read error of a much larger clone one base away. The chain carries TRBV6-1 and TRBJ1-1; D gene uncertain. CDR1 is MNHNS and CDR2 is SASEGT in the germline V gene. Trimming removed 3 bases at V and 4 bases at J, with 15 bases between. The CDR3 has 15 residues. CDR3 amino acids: CASSENWGSSTEAFF. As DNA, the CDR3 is TGTGCCAGCAGTGAGAATTGGGGTTCGAGCACTGAAGCTTTCTTT.